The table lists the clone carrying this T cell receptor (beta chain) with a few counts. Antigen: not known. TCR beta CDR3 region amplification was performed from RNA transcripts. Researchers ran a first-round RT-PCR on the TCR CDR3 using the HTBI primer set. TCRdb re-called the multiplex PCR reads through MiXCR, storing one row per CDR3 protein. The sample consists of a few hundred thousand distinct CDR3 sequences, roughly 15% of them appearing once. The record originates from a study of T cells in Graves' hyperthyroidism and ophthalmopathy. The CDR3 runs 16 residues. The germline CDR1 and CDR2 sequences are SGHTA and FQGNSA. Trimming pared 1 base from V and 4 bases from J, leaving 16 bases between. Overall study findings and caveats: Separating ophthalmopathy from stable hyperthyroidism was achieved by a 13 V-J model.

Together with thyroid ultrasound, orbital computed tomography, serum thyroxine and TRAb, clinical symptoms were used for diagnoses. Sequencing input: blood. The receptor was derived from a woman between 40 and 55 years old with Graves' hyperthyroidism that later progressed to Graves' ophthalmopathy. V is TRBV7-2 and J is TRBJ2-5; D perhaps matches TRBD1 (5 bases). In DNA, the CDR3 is TGTGCCAGCAGCTTAGTGTGGGGCCCAGCCGTAGAGACCCAGTACTTC. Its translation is CASSLVWGPAVETQYF. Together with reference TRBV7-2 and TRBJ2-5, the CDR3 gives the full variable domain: GAGVSQSPSNKVTEKGKDVELRCDPISGHTALYWYRQSLGQGLEFLIYFQGNSAPDKSGLPSDRFSAERTGGSVSTLTIQRTQQEDSAVYLCASSLVWGPAVETQYFGPGTRLLVL.